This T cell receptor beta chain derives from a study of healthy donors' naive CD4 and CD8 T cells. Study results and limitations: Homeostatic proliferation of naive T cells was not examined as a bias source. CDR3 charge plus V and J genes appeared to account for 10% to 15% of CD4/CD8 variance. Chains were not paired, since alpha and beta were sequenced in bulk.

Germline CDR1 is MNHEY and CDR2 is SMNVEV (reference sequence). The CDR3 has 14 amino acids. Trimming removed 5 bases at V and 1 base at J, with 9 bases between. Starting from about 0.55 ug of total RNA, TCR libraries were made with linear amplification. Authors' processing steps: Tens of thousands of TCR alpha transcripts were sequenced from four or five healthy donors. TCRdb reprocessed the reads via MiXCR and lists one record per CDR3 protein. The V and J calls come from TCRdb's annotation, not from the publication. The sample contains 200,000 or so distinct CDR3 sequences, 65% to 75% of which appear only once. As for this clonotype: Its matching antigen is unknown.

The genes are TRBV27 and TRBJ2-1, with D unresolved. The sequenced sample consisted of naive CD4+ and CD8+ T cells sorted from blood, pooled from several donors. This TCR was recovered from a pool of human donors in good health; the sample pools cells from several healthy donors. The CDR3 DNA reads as TGTGCCAGCAGTCGGACGGTTTCCTACAATGAGCAGTTCTTC. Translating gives CASSRTVSYNEQFF.